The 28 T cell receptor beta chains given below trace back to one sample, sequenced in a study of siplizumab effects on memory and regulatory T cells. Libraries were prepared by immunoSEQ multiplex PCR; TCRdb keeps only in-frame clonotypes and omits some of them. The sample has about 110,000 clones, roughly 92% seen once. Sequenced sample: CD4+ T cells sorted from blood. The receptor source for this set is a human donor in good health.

In DNA, the CDR3 is TGTGCCAGCAGCTTGGAAGGACAGGCCCTCGGCTACACCTTC. Translation gives CASSLEGQALGYTF. The rearrangement links TRBV5-5 to TRBJ1-2; TRBD1 matches 7 bases. The CDR3 consists of 14 residues. CDR1 and CDR2 from the germline V gene are SGHKS and YYEKEE (reference sequence). Losses at the gene ends were 0 bases for V and 8 bases for J; bases not matched to a gene: 7.

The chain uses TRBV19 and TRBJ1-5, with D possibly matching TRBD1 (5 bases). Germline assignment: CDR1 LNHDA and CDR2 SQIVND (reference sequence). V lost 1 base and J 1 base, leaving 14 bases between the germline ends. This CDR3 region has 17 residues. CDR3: CASSIGGTSSSNQPQHF. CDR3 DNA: TGTGCCAGTAGTATAGGCGGGACCTCCTCGAGCAATCAGCCCCAGCATTTT.

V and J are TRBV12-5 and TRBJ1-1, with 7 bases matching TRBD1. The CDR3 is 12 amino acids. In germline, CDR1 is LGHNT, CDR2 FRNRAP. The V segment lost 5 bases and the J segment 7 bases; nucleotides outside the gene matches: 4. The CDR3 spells CASGTGESEAFF. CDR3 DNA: TGTGCTAGTGGTACAGGGGAGAGTGAAGCTTTCTTT.

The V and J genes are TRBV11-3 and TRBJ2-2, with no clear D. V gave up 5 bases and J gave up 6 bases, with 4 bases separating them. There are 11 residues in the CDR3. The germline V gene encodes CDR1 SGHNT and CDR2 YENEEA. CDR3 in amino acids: CASSLAGELFF. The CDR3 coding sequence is TGTGCCAGCAGCCTAGCCGGGGAGCTGTTTTTT. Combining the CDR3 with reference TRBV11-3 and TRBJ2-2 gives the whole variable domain EAGVVQSPRYKIIEKKQPVAFWCNPISGHNTLYWYLQNLGQGPELLIRYENEEAVDDSQLPKDRFSAERLKGVDSTLKIQPAELGDSAVYLCASSLAGELFFGEGSRLTVL.

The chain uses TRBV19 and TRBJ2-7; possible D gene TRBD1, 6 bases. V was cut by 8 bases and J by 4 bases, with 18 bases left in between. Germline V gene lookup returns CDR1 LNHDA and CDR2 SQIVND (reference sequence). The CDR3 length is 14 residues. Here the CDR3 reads CASATLDRNYEQYF. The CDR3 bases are TGTGCCAGTGCTACACTAGACAGGAATTACGAGCAGTACTTC.

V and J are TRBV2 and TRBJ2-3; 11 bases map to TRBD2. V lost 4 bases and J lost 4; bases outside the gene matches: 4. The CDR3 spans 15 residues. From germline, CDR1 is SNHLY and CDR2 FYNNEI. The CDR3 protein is CASSGGSGRADTQYF. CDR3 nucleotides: TGTGCCAGCAGTGGGGGTAGCGGGAGGGCAGATACGCAGTATTTT.

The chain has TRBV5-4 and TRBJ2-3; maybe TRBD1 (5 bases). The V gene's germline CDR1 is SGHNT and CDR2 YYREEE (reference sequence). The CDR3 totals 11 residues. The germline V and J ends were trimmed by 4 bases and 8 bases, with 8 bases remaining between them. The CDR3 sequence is CASSRQGTQYF. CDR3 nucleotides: TGTGCCAGCAGCCGCCAGGGTACGCAGTATTTT.

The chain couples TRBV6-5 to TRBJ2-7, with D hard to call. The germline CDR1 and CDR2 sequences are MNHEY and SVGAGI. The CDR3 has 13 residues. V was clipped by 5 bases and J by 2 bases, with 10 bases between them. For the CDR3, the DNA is TGTGCCAGCAGTGCTGGACGGCCCTACGAGCAGTACTTC. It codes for CASSAGRPYEQYF.

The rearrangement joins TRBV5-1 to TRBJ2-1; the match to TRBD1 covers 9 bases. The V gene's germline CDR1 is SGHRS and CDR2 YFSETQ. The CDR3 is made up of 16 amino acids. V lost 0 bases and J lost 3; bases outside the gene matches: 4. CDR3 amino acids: CASSLGAGQGYNEQFF. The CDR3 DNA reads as TGCGCCAGCAGCTTGGGGGCGGGACAGGGCTACAATGAGCAGTTCTTC.

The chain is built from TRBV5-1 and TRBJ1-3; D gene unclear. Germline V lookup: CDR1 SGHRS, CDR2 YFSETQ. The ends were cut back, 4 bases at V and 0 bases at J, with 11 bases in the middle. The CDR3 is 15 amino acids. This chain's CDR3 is CASSPTGLSGNTIYF. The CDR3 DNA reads TGCGCCAGCAGCCCGACGGGCCTCTCTGGAAACACCATATATTTT.

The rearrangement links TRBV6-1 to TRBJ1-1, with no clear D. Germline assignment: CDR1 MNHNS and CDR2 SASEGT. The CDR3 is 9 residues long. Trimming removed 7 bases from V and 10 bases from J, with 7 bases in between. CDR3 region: CASNSGAFF. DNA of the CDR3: TGTGCCAGCAACTCCGGAGCTTTCTTT.

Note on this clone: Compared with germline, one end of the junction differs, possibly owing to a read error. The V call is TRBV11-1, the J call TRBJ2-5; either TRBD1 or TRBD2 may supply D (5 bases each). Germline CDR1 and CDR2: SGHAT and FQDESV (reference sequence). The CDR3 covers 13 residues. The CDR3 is CATSLRGRETQYF. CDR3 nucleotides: TGTGCCACCAGCTTGAGGGGTAGAGAGACCCAGTACTTC.

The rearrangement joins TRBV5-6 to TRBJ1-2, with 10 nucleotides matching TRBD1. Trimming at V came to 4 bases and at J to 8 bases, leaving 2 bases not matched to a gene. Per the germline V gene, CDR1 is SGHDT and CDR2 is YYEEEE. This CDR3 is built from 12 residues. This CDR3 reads CASSRDRGGYTF. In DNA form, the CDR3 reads TGTGCCAGCAGCCGGGACAGGGGAGGCTACACCTTC.

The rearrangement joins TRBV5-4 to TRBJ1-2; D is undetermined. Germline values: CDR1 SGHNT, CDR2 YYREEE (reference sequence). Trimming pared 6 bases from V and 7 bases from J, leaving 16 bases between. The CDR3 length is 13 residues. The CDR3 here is CASTPARGRGYTF. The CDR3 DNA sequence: TGTGCCAGCACCCCGGCCCGGGGTCGTGGCTACACCTTC.

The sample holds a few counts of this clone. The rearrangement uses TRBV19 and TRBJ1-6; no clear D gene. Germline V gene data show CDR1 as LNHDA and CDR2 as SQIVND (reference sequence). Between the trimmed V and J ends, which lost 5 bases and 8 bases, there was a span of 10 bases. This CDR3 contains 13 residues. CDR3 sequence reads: CASSWGWDSPLHF. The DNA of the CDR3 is TGTGCCAGTAGTTGGGGATGGGATTCACCCCTCCACTTT.

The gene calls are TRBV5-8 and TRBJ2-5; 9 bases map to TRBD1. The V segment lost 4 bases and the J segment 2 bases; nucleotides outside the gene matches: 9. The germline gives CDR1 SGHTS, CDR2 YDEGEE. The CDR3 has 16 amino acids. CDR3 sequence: CASSGPTGGWQETQYF. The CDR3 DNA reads TGTGCCAGCAGCGGACCGACAGGGGGGTGGCAAGAGACCCAGTACTTC.

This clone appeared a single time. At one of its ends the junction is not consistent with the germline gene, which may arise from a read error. The CDR3 bases are TGTGCCAGCAGCTTGTTGGGAGTAGGCGAGCAGTACTTC. It yields the protein CASSLLGVGEQYF. The V call is TRBV5-1, the J call TRBJ2-7; TRBD2 is a possible D gene (5 bases). Germline lookup yields CDR1 SGHRS and CDR2 YFSETQ. The CDR3 is made up of 13 amino acids.

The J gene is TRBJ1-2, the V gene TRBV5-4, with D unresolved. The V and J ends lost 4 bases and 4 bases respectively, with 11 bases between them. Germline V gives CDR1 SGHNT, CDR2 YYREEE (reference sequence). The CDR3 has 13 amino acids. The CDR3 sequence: CASSAQWGYGYTF. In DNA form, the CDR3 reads TGTGCCAGCAGCGCCCAGTGGGGCTATGGCTACACCTTC.

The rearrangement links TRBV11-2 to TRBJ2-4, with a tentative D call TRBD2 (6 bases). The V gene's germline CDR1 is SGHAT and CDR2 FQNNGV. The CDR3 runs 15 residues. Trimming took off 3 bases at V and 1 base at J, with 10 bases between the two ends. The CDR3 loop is CASSFSGVAKNIQYF. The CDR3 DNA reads TGTGCCAGCAGCTTTTCGGGGGTTGCCAAAAACATTCAGTACTTC.

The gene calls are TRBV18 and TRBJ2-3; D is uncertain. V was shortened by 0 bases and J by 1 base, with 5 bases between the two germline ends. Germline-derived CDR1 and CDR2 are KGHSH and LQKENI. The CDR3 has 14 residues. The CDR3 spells CASSPPTRTDTQYF. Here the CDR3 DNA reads TGTGCCAGCTCACCACCGACTCGCACAGATACGCAGTATTTT. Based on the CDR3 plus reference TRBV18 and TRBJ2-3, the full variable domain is NAGVMQNPRHLVRRRGQEARLRCSPMKGHSHVYWYRQLPEEGLKFMVYLQKENIIDESGMPKERFSAEFPKEGPSILRIQQVVRGDSAAYFCASSPPTRTDTQYFGPGTRLTVL.

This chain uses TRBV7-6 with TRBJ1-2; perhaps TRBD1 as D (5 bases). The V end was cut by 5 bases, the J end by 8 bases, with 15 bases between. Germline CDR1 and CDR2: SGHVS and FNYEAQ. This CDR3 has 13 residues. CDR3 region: CASSPDGGQGYTF. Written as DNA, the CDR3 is TGTGCCAGCAGCCCAGACGGGGGTCAGGGCTACACCTTC. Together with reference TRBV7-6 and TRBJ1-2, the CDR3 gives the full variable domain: GAGVSQSPRYKVTKRGQDVALRCDPISGHVSLYWYRQALGQGPEFLTYFNYEAQQDKSGLPNDRFSAERPEGSISTLTIQRTEQRDSAMYRCASSPDGGQGYTFGSGTRLTVV.

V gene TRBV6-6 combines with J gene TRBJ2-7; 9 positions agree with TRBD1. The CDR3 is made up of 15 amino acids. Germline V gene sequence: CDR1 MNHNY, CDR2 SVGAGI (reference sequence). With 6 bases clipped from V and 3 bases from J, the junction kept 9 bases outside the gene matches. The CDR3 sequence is CASSPTPGQGYEQYF. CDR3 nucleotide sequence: TGTGCCAGCAGCCCAACCCCGGGACAGGGCTACGAGCAGTACTTC.

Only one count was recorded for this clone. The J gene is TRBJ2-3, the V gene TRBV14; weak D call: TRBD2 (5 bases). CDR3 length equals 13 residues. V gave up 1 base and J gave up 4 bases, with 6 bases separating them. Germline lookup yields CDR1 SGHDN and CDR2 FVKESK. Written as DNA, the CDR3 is TGTGCCAGCAGCCAAGGGCGGGCAGATACGCAGTATTTT. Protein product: CASSQGRADTQYF. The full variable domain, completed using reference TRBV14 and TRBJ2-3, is EAGVTQFPSHSVIEKGQTVTLRCDPISGHDNLYWYRRVMGKEIKFLLHFVKESKQDESGMPNNRFLAERTGGTYSTLKVQPAELEDSGVYFCASSQGRADTQYFGPGTRLTVL.

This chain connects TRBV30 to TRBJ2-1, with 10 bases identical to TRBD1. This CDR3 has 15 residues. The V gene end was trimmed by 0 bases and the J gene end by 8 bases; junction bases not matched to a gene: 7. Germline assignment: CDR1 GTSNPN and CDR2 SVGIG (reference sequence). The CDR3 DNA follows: TGTGCCTGGAGTGTAGCCGGGACAGGGGTCGATGAGCAGTTCTTC. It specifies CAWSVAGTGVDEQFF.

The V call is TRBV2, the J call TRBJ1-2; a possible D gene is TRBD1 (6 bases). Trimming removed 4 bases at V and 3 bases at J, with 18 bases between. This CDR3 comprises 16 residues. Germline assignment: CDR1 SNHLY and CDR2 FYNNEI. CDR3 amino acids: CASSGGGGGGHYGYTF. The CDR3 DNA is TGTGCCAGCAGTGGGGGAGGAGGGGGTGGCCACTATGGCTACACCTTC. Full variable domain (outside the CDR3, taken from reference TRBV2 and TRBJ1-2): EPEVTQTPSHQVTQMGQEVILRCVPISNHLYFYWYRQILGQKVEFLVSFYNNEISEKSEIFDDQFSVERPDGSNFTLKIRSTKLEDSAMYFCASSGGGGGGHYGYTFGSGTRLTVV.

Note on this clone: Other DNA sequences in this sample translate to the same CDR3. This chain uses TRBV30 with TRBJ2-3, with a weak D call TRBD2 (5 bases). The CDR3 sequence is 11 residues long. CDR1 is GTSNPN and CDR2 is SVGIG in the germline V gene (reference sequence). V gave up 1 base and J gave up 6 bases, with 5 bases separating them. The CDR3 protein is CAWSGGDTQYF. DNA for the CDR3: TGTGCCTGGAGTGGAGGGGATACGCAGTATTTT.

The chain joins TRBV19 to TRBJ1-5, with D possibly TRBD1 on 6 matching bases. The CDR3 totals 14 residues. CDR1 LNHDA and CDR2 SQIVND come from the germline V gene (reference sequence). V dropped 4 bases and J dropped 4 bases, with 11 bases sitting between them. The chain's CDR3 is CASSTKQGNQPQHF. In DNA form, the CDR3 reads TGTGCCAGTAGTACCAAACAGGGAAATCAGCCCCAGCATTTT.

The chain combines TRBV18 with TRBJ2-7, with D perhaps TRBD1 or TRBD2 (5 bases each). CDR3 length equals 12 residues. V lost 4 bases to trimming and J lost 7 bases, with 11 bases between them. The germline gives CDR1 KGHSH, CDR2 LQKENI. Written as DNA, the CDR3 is TGTGCCAGCTCACGGGACCGGGAAGAGCAGTACTTC. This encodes CASSRDREEQYF.